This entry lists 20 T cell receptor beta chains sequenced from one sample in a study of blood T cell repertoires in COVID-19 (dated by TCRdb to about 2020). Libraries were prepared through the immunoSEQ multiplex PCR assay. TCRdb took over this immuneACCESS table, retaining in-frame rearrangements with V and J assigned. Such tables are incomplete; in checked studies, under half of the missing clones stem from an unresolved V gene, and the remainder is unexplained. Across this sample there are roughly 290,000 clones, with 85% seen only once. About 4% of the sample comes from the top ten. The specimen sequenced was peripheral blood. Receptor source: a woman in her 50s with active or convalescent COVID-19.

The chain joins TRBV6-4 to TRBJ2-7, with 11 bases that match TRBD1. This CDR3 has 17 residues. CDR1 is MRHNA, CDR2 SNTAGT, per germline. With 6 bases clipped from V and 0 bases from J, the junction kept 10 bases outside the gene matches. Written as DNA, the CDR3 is TGTGCCAGCAGCGGTTGGTGCGGGACAGGGGGCTCCTACGAGCAGTACTTC. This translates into CASSGWCGTGGSYEQYF.

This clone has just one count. CDR3 sequence reads: CASNLVGQGSYEQYF. The CDR3 DNA is TGTGCCAGCAACTTGGTGGGACAGGGCTCCTACGAGCAGTACTTC. The rearrangement joins TRBV28 to TRBJ2-7, with 9 bases fitting TRBD1. V was pared by 7 bases and J by 0 bases, with 7 bases of the junction left unmatched. The CDR3 contains 15 residues. Germline lookup yields CDR1 MDHEN and CDR2 SYDVKM.

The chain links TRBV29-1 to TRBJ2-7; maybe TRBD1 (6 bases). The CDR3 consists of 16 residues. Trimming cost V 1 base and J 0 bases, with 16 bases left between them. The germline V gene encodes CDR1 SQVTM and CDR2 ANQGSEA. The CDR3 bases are TGCAGCGTTGAAGTTATGGAGGACAGTTACTCCTACGAGCAGTACTTC. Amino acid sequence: CSVEVMEDSYSYEQYF.

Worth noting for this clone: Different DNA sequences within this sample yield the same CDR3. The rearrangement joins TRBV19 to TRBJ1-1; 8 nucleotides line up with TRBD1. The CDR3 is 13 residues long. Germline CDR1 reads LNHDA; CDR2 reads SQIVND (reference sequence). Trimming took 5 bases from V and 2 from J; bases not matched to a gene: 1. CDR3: CASSDRGNTEAFF. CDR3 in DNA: TGTGCCAGTAGTGACAGGGGAAACACTGAAGCTTTCTTT.

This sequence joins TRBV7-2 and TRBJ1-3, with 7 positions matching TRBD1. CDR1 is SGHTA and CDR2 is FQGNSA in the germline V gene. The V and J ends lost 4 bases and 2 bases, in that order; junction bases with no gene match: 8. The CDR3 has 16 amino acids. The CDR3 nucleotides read TGTGCCAGCAGCTGGGGACAGTTTACTACTGGAAACACCATATATTTT. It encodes CASSWGQFTTGNTIYF. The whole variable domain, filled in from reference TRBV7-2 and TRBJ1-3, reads GAGVSQSPSNKVTEKGKDVELRCDPISGHTALYWYRQSLGQGLEFLIYFQGNSAPDKSGLPSDRFSAERTGGSVSTLTIQRTQQEDSAVYLCASSWGQFTTGNTIYFGEGSWLTVV.

CDR3 in amino acids: CASSTAARNTEAFF. CDR3 nucleotide sequence: TGTGCCAGCAGTACCGCCGCGAGGAACACTGAAGCTTTCTTT. The V call is TRBV28, the J call TRBJ1-1; D ambiguous. The V end was cut by 5 bases, the J end by 1 base, with 11 bases between. The CDR3 is 14 amino acids. The germline gives CDR1 MDHEN, CDR2 SYDVKM.

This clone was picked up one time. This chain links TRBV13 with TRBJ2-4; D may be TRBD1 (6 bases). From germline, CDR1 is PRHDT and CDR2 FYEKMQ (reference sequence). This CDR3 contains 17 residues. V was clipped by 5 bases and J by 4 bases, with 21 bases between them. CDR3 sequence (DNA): TGTGCCAGCAGCCTGGCCCAGGGGTTTAAGGAGAAAAACATTCAGTACTTC. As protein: CASSLAQGFKEKNIQYF.

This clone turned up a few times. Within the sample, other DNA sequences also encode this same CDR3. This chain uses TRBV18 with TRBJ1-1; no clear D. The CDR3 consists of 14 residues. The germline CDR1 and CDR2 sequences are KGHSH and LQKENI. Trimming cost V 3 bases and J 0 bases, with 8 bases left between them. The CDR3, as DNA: TGTGCCAGCTCACCCGCCGGGTTGAACACTGAAGCTTTCTTT. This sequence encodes CASSPAGLNTEAFF.

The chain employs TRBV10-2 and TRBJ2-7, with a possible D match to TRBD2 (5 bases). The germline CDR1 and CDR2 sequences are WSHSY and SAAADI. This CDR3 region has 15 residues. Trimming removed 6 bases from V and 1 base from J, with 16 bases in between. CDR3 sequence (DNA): TGCGCCAGCAGGCCCCGCGGCGGGCGTTCCTACGAGCAGTACTTC. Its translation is CASRPRGGRSYEQYF.

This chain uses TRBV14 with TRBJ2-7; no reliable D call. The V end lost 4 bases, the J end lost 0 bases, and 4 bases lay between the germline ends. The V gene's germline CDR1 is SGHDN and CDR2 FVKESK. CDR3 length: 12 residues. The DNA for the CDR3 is TGTGCCAGCAGCCTGAGCTCCTACGAGCAGTACTTC. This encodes CASSLSSYEQYF.

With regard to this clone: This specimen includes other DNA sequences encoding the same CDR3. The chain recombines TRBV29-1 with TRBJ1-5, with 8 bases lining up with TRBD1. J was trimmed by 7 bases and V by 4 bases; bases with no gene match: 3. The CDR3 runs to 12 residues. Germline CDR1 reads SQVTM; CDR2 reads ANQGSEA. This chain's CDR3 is CSVGDRGQPQHF. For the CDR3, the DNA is TGCAGCGTTGGTGACAGGGGCCAGCCCCAGCATTTT.

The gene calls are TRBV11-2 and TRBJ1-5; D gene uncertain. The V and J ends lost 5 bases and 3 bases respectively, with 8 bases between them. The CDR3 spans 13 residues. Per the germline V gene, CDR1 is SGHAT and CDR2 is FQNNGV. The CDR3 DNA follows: TGTGCCAGCAGCCAAGACTACAATCAGCCCCAGCATTTT. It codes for CASSQDYNQPQHF.

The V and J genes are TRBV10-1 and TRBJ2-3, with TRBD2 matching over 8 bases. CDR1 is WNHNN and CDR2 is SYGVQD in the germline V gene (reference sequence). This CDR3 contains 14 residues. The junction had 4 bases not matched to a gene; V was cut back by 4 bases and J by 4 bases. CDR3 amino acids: CASSGAAGADTQYF. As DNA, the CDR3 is TGCGCCAGCAGTGGGGCAGCGGGAGCAGATACGCAGTATTTT.

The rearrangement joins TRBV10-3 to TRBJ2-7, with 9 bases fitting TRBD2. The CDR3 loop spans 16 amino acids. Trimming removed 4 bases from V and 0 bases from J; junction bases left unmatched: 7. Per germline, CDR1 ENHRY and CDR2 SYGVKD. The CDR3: CAISAASSGDSYEQYF. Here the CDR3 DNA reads TGTGCCATCAGTGCGGCGTCTAGCGGGGACTCCTACGAGCAGTACTTC.

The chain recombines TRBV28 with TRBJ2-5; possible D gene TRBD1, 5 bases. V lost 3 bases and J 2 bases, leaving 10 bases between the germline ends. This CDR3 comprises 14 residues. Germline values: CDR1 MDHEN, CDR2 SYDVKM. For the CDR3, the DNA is TGTGCCAGCAGTTTTACAGGAAGGCAAGAGACCCAGTACTTC. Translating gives CASSFTGRQETQYF.

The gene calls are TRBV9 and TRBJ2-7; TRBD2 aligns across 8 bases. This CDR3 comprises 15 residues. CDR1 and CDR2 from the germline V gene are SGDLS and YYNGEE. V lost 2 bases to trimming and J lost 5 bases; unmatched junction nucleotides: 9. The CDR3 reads CASSVTMPGRDEQYF. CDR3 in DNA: TGTGCCAGCAGCGTTACGATGCCCGGGAGGGACGAGCAGTACTTC.

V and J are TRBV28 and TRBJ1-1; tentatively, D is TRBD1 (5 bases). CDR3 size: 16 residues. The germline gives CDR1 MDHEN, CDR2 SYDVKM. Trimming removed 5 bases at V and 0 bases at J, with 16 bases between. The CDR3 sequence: CASSPWRQIMNTEAFF. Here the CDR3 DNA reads TGTGCCAGCAGTCCTTGGAGACAGATCATGAACACTGAAGCTTTCTTT.

The CDR3 DNA is TGTGCCAGCAGTTCTGGGGATCAGGGGTACACTGAAGCTTTCTTT. Translated: CASSSGDQGYTEAFF. This chain uses TRBV6-5 with TRBJ1-1; a weak D match, TRBD1 (6 bases). Trimming removed 4 bases from V and 3 bases from J, with 15 bases in between. CDR1 is MNHEY, CDR2 SVGAGI, per germline. The CDR3 extends over 15 amino acids.

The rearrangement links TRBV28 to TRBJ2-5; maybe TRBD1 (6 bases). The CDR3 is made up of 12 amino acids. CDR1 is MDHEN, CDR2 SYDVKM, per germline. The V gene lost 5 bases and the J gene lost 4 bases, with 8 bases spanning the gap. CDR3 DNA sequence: TGTGCCAGCAGTCCACAGGGAGAGACCCAGTACTTC. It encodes CASSPQGETQYF. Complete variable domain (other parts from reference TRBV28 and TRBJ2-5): DVKVTQSSRYLVKRTGEKVFLECVQDMDHENMFWYRQDPGLGLRLIYFSYDVKMKEKGDIPEGYSVSREKKERFSLILESASTNQTSMYLCASSPQGETQYFGPGTRLLVL.

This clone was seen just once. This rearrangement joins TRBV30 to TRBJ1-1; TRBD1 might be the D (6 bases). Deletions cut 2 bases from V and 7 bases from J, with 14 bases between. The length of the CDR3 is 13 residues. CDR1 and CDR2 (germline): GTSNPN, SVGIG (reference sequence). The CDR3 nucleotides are TGTGCCTGGAGTAGACAGGACAGACTTGAAGCTTTCTTT. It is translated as CAWSRQDRLEAFF.